The source of this T cell receptor beta chain is a study of blood T cell repertoires in COVID-19. Produced via immunoSEQ multiplex PCR; TCRdb's table is partial and in-frame only. Seen here are roughly 180,000 clones, 88% observed once, and the top ten hold 3.5% to 5%. The CDR3 is 14 residues long. V was clipped by 5 bases and J by 6 bases, with 14 bases between them. CDR1 is LNHDA, CDR2 SQIVND, per germline (reference sequence). This sequence was found in a woman in her twenties or thirties with acute or convalescent COVID-19. The genes are TRBV19 and TRBJ1-5, with a possible D match to TRBD1 (5 bases). The sample was peripheral blood. The CDR3 loop reads CASSPPTGSQPQHF. CDR3 DNA sequence: TGTGCCAGTAGTCCTCCCACAGGTTCTCAGCCCCAGCATTTT.